This TCR beta chain was sequenced for a study of T cells in Graves' hyperthyroidism and ophthalmopathy. This clonotype occurred a few times. Its antigen is not known. RNA transcripts provided the source from which TCR beta CDR3 regions were amplified. Using the HTBI primer set, a first-round RT-PCR was run on the TCR CDR3. TCRdb re-analysed the multiplex PCR reads in MiXCR, keeping a single row per CDR3 protein. The sample holds about 840,000 distinct CDR3 sequences; 38% are singletons and the top ten take 7% to 10%. General study results and limits: The model foresaw ophthalmopathy a median roughly 6.5 months prior to onset.

Looked up from germline, CDR1 is SGHTA and CDR2 is FQGNSA. V lost 6 bases to trimming and J lost 3 bases; unmatched junction nucleotides: 5. This CDR3 comprises 13 residues. Absent ophthalmopathy progression within 18 months defined stable Graves' hyperthyroidism. Patients were excluded for uncontrolled infection, other autoimmune disease, pregnancy or lactation. The PBMCs were taken from about 9.7 ml of fresh peripheral blood. The specimen was blood. This clonotype was sampled from a young man with Graves' hyperthyroidism. The J gene is TRBJ2-7, the V gene TRBV7-2; 7 bases match TRBD1. CDR3 DNA: TGTGCCAGCAGTTACTGGACAGGCTACGAGCAGTACTTC. It translates to CASSYWTGYEQYF.